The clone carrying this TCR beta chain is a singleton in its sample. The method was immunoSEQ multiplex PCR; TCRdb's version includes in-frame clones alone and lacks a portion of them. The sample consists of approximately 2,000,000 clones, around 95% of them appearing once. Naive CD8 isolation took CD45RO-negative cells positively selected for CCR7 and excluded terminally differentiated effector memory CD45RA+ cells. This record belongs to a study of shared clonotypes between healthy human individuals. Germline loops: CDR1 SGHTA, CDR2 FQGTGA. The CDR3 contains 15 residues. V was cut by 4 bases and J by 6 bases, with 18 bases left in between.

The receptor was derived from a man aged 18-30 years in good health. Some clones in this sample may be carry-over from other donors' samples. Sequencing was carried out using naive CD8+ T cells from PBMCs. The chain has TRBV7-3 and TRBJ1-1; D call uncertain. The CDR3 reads CASSSSGAGFSEAFF. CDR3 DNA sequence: TGTGCCAGCAGCTCCTCCGGTGCGGGTTTTTCTGAAGCTTTCTTT.